This T cell receptor (beta chain) was sequenced in a study of T cell repertoires in cytomegalovirus infection. Trimming took off 2 bases at V and 7 bases at J, with 17 bases between the two ends. CDR3 length equals 15 residues. This clonotype was seen only a few times. TCRdb used MiXCR to reprocess the reads, holding one entry per CDR3 protein. The sample shows around 740,000 distinct CDR3 sequences, less than 40% of them seen only once. The chain recombines TRBV12-3 or TRBV12-4 with TRBJ1-2; D call uncertain. The sample consisted of PBMCs. This sequence was found in a human donor in good health (CMV status not recorded). Some clones in this sample may be carry-over from other donors' samples. The CDR3 bases are TGTGCCAGCAGTTTATATGACGGGTTGGGTCGTGGCTACACCTTC. Encoded protein: CASSLYDGLGRGYTF.